This TCR beta chain is drawn from a study of blood T cell repertoires in COVID-19. Study as a whole: Italy, Spain and the United States were the sources of the convalescent and acute COVID-19 samples. T cells, B-cell-depleted T cells, or PBMCs provided the cDNA or gDNA that served as material.

Per the study methods: Amplified reference gene primers provided the basis for estimating nucleated cell counts. Sequencing used immunoSEQ multiplex PCR; TCRdb keeps in-frame clones, though not all of them. The V and J calls and clone size are taken from that table; D and trimming were inferred from the DNA. The data contain 100,000 to 110,000 clones, 70% to 90% of them singletons. Trimming removed 1 base from V and 4 bases from J; junction bases left unmatched: 5. Germline V lookup: CDR1 SGHVS, CDR2 FQNEAQ. The CDR3 runs 15 residues. The chain uses TRBV7-8 and TRBJ2-3, with TRBD1 identical over 7 bases. The sequence was obtained from a human donor in a cohort sampled during active COVID-19. The sequenced sample consisted of peripheral blood. This CDR3 reads CASSLGTTGADTQYF. The CDR3 nucleotides are TGTGCCAGCAGCTTAGGGACAACAGGGGCAGATACGCAGTATTTT.